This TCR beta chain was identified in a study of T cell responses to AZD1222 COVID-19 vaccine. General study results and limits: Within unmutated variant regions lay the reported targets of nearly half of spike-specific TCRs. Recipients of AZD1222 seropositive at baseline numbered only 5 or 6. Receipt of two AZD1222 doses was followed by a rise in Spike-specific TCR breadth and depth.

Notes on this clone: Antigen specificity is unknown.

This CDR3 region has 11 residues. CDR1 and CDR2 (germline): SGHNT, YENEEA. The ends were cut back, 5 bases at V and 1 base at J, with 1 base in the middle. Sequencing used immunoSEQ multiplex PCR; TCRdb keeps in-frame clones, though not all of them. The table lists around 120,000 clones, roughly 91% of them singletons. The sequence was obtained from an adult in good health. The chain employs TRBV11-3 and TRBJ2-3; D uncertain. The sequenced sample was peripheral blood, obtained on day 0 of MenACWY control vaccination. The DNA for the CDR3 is TGTGCCAGCAGCCGCACAGATACGCAGTATTTT. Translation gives CASSRTDTQYF.